The source of this T cell receptor (beta chain) is a study of T cell responses to AZD1222 COVID-19 vaccine. Study-wide findings and caveats: Repertoires were collected only later (after the peak T cell response had occurred). Spike-specific TCR breadth and depth rose after two AZD1222 doses. White British donors predominated, females outnumbered males, and clonal diversity was possibly underestimated.

TCRdb keeps only in-frame clones here, not all; method: immunoSEQ multiplex PCR. The sample lists 85,000 to 95,000 clones; almost 90% were seen once. On this clone itself: As yet, its antigen is unknown.

Per germline, CDR1 LNHNV and CDR2 YYDKDF (reference sequence). This CDR3 region has 14 residues. The V segment lost 4 bases and the J segment 4 bases; nucleotides outside the gene matches: 4. V is TRBV15 and J is TRBJ1-3; 7 bases map to TRBD1. The sequence was collected from an adult in good health. Source: peripheral blood, taken on day 0 of AZD1222 vaccination. The CDR3 DNA reads as TGTGCCACCAGCAAACAGGGGAGGGGAAACACCATATATTTT. It specifies CATSKQGRGNTIYF. Combining the CDR3 with reference TRBV15 and TRBJ1-3 gives the whole variable domain DAMVIQNPRYQVTQFGKPVTLSCSQTLNHNVMYWYQQKSSQAPKLLFHYYDKDFNNEADTPDNFQSRRPNTSFCFLDIRSPGLGDTAMYLCATSKQGRGNTIYFGEGSWLTVV.